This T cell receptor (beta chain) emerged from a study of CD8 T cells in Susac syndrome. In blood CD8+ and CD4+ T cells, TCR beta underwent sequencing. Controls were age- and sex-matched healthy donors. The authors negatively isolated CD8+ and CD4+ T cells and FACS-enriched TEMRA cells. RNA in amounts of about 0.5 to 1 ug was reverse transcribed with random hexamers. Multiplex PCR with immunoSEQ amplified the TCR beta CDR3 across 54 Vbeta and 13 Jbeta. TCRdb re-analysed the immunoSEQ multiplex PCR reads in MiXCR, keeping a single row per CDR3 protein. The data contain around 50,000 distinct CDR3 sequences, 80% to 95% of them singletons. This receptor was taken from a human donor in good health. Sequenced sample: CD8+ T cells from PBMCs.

CDR3 DNA sequence: TGCGCCAGCAGCCAAGATCGGGGAGGGGACAACTTTGAAGCTTTCTTT. Amino acids: CASSQDRGGDNFEAFF. This chain links TRBV4-1 with TRBJ1-1; tentative D call: TRBD1 (6 bases). V lost 0 bases and J lost 7, with 18 bases in between. The germline gives CDR1 MGHRA, CDR2 YSYEKL. The CDR3 is 16 amino acids.